This is a list of T cell receptor beta chains from one sample in a study of Graves' ophthalmopathy and Graves' hyperthyroidism. TCRdb used MiXCR to reprocess the multiplex PCR reads, holding one entry per CDR3 protein. The profile covers some 400,000 distinct CDR3 sequences, with 18% appearing a single time and more than 1.5% taken by the ten largest. The specimen was peripheral blood. The receptors derive from a woman between 18 and 30 years old with Graves' ophthalmopathy. The CDR3 runs from the conserved cysteine through the conserved F or W. Each record gives: V gene, clone size, J gene, D gene, CDR3 DNA, CDR3 protein. The D gene is left open where the match is weak. Clone size, where shown, is once, few, many, or a class for clones that have expanded.

>TRBV6-1|many|TRBJ1-1|-
TGTGCCAGCTCCAGGGGCATTGGTTCTGAAGCTTTCTTT
CASSRGIGSEAFF
>TRBV7-8|many|TRBJ2-7|TRBD1
TGTGCCAGCAGCTTTCGTCTTGGACAGGGCGCGGGCGAGCAGTACTTC
CASSFRLGQGAGEQYF
>TRBV15|-|TRBJ1-3|-
TGTGCCACCAGCAGAGATATCCCGGGCCGGTGGCGTGGAAACACCATATATTTT
CATSRDIPGRWRGNTIYF
>TRBV30|many|TRBJ1-1|-
TGTGCTGCCGCCCGGGCCTCGAACACTGAAGCTTTCTTT
CAAARASNTEAFF
>TRBV20-1|-|TRBJ1-6|TRBD1
TGCAGTGCTAGAGGTCCCACCCGACAGGGCTATAATTCACCCATCCACTTT
CSARGPTRQGYNSPIHF
>TRBV6-1|few|TRBJ2-7|TRBD2
TGTGCCAGCAGTAGTCTAGCGGGAGACGGCGAGCAGTACTTC
CASSSLAGDGEQYF
>TRBV6-2/TRBV6-3|many|TRBJ1-1|-
TGTGCCAGCAGACCTACCGAAGCCAGGGGCGAAGCTTTCTTT
CASRPTEARGEAFF
>TRBV7-2|many|TRBJ1-1|TRBD1
TGTGCCAGCAGCTCCCGTACAGGGGGCTACACTGAAGCTTTCTTT
CASSSRTGGYTEAFF
>TRBV28|many|TRBJ1-5|-
TGTGCCATCCGAGGGGGAAGCAATCAGCCCCAGCATTTT
CAIRGGSNQPQHF
>TRBV5-1|many|TRBJ1-1|-
TGCGCCAGCAGCTTGACGGGGGCTGGGGACACTGAAGCTTTCTTT
CASSLTGAGDTEAFF
>TRBV12-3/TRBV12-4|many|TRBJ2-2|-
TGTGCCAGCAGTTTCGAGATGGGGGCACCGAACACCGGGGAGCTGTTTTTT
CASSFEMGAPNTGELFF
>TRBV29-1|many|TRBJ1-5|-
TGCAGCGTTTCTATCGGGACACGGGATCAGCCCCAGCATTTT
CSVSIGTRDQPQHF
>TRBV28|many|TRBJ2-7|TRBD1
TGTGCCAGCAGTTCAGACAGGGGGAGGCAAGGGTATCGCGAGCAGTACTTC
CASSSDRGRQGYREQYF
>TRBV6-5|-|TRBJ1-2|-
TGTGCCAGCAGTTACAGTGTGACAGAGAACTATGGCTACACCTTC
CASSYSVTENYGYTF
>TRBV6-1|many|TRBJ2-4|TRBD1
TGTGCCAGCAGTGTACAGGGGGTCAAAAACATTCAGTACTTC
CASSVQGVKNIQYF
>TRBV6-5|many|TRBJ2-5|-
TGTGCCAGCAGTTATAGGCGGGCTGAGACCCAGTACTTC
CASSYRRAETQYF
>TRBV28|many|TRBJ1-2|-
TGTGCCAGCAGTTCGTCGACAGACGGCTACACCTTC
CASSSSTDGYTF
>TRBV9|many|TRBJ2-7|-
TGTGCCAGCAGCGTAGAACGACTAAGCAACGAGCAGTACTTC
CASSVERLSNEQYF
>TRBV14|many|TRBJ1-1|-
TGTGCCAGCAGCCAAGGGCTGCAGACTGAAGCTTTCTTT
CASSQGLQTEAFF
>TRBV7-3|many|TRBJ2-5|-
TGTGCCAGCAGCTTAGAGAGTTCCGAGACCCAGTACTTC
CASSLESSETQYF
>TRBV4-3|many|TRBJ2-7|-
TGCGCCAGCAGCCAAGATGATATCAAGTACTTC
CASSQDDIKYF
>TRBV5-1|many|TRBJ2-7|-
TGCGCCAGCAGCTTGAACAGGGTGTCCTACGAGCAGTACTTC
CASSLNRVSYEQYF
>TRBV7-8|-|TRBJ2-7|-
TGTGCCAGCAGCTTACGGACACGCGTACGCGAGCAGTACTTC
CASSLRTRVREQYF
>TRBV4-1|few|TRBJ1-5|-
TGCGCCAGCAGCTATAGCGGGGGGCTAGGCAATCAGCCCCAGCATTTT
CASSYSGGLGNQPQHF
>TRBV6-1|-|TRBJ2-7|-
TGTGCCAGCGCCCCTTTTAGCGGCTCCTACGAGCAGTACTTC
CASAPFSGSYEQYF
>TRBV25-1|many|TRBJ2-2|TRBD1
TGTGCCAGTAGGACGGGACAGTTGAACACCGGGGAGCTGTTTTTT
CASRTGQLNTGELFF
>TRBV2|many|TRBJ1-1|-
TGTGCCAGCAGTGAAGGGGGCTTGGTTCGGAACACTGAAGCTTTCTTT
CASSEGGLVRNTEAFF
>TRBV28|many|TRBJ2-7|-
TGTGCCAGCAGTTTCGGGTTTTTCTACGAGCAGTACTTC
CASSFGFFYEQYF